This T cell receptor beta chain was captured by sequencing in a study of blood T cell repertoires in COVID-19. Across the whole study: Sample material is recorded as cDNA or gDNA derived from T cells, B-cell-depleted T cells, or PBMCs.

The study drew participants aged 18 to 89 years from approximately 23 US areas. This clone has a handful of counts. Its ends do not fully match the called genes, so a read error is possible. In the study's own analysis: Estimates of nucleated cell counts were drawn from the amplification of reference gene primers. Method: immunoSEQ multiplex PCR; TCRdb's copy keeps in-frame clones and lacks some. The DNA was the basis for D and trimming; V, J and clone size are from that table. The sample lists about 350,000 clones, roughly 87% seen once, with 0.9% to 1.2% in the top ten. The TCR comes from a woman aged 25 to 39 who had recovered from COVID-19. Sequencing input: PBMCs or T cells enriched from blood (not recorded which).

The CDR3 loop reads CASPPLGRDTEAFF. CDR3 coding DNA: TGTGCCAGCCCACCTTTGGGCAGGGACACTGAAGCTTTCTTT. V is TRBV18 and J is TRBJ1-1; possible D gene TRBD1, 5 bases. The CDR3 has 14 amino acids. CDR1 is KGHSH and CDR2 is LQKENI in the germline V gene.